Presented here are 20 T cell receptor beta chains from one specimen sequenced in a study of blood T cells in healthy people across ages. Next came a second PCR, run for about 7 to 12 cycles, which used a sample-barcoded 5' primer along with a J-beta primer mix. TCRdb re-called the 5' RACE reads with MiXCR, one entry per CDR3 protein. Among under 2,000,000 distinct CDR3 sequences, approximately 50% were seen once, and the ten largest hold around 2.1%. Sequencing was done on a sample of blood. The source is a woman between 40 and 50 years old in good health.

This CDR3 is CASSEGTNQPQHF. CDR3 in DNA: TGTGCCAGCAGTGAGGGGACCAATCAGCCCCAGCATTTT. The chain is built from TRBV6-1 and TRBJ1-5; a possible D gene is TRBD1 (5 bases). V lost 3 bases and J lost 3, with 6 bases in between. The length of the CDR3 is 13 residues. The germline CDR1 and CDR2 sequences are MNHNS and SASEGT.

The gene calls are TRBV7-3 and TRBJ2-1; TRBD2 matches at 15 bases. V dropped 5 bases and J dropped 10; count of bases not matched to a gene: 9. Germline V CDR1 and CDR2: SGHTA, FQGTGA. This CDR3 is built from 16 residues. Here the CDR3 DNA reads TGTGCCAGCAGCCCGCGTTCCGGGACTAGCGGGGGGGAGCAGTTCTTC. Translating it yields CASSPRSGTSGGEQFF.

V usage is TRBV6-1 and J usage is TRBJ2-5; possible D gene TRBD2, 5 bases. The CDR3 has 15 residues. CDR1 is MNHNS and CDR2 is SASEGT in the germline V gene. V dropped 5 bases and J dropped 0 bases, with 13 bases sitting between them. The CDR3: CASSTNRGNQETQYF. In DNA, the CDR3 is TGTGCCAGCAGTACAAACAGAGGGAACCAAGAGACCCAGTACTTC.

This clonotype was counted between two and nine times. The chain has TRBV6-6 and TRBJ1-2, with 7 bases identical to TRBD1. This CDR3 region has 15 residues. The germline V gene encodes CDR1 MNHNY and CDR2 SVGAGI (reference sequence). V was clipped by 0 bases and J by 5 bases; unmatched bases: 6. CDR3 region: CASSYSGQRPYGYTF. The CDR3 region has the DNA TGTGCCAGCAGTTACTCGGGACAGCGACCATATGGCTACACCTTC.

The J gene is TRBJ1-6, the V gene TRBV6-5; 7 bases match TRBD1. With 5 bases clipped from V and 2 bases from J, the junction kept 3 bases outside the gene matches. Germline CDR1 MNHEY, CDR2 SVGAGI. This CDR3 has 15 residues. CDR3 protein: CASSPDRAYNSPLHF. CDR3 nucleotide sequence: TGTGCCAGCAGTCCTGACAGGGCCTATAATTCACCCCTCCACTTT.

V is TRBV6-5 and J is TRBJ2-5; TRBD2 might be the D (6 bases). The J call is in doubt because the DNA end fits TRBJ2-7 better. Germline lookup yields CDR1 MNHEY and CDR2 SVGAGI. The CDR3 length is 17 residues. DNA of the CDR3: TGTGCCAGCAGTTACTCGATAGGAGCGGGTCAGACCTACGAGCAGTACTTC. Translating it yields CASSYSIGAGQTYEQYF.

This clonotype turned up a few times. The genes are TRBV7-2 and TRBJ2-1; 12 bases align to TRBD2. This CDR3 region has 13 residues. Germline CDR1 reads SGHTA; CDR2 reads FQGNSA. J was trimmed by 15 bases and V by 1 base; bases with no gene match: 4. In nucleotides, the CDR3 is TGTGCCAGCAGCTTAGAGACTAGCGGGGGTAGGTTCTTC. It yields the protein CASSLETSGGRFF.

The gene calls are TRBV7-6 and TRBJ2-7; tentatively, D is TRBD2 (6 bases). The germline V gene encodes CDR1 SGHVS and CDR2 FNYEAQ. The CDR3 extends over 15 amino acids. Trimming took off 5 bases at V and 1 base at J, with 15 bases between the two ends. Written as DNA, the CDR3 is TGTGCCAGCAGCAAAGAGGGGACTCCTTCCTACGAGCAGTACTTC. This codes for CASSKEGTPSYEQYF.

V gene TRBV4-2 combines with J gene TRBJ1-2; D not certain. Germline lookup yields CDR1 LGHNA and CDR2 YNFKEQ. The CDR3 runs to 12 residues. V was trimmed by 0 bases and J by 6 bases, leaving 5 bases between them. CDR3 bases: TGTGCCAGCAGCCAAGATGCTAATGGCTACACCTTC. It yields the protein CASSQDANGYTF.

V and J are TRBV20-1 and TRBJ2-5; tentatively, D is TRBD2 (5 bases). Trimming shortened V by 1 base and J by 5 bases, and 5 bases separated the two germline ends. CDR3 length equals 11 residues. Germline-derived CDR1 and CDR2 are DFQATT and SNEGSKA (reference sequence). CDR3 amino acids: CSARGTETQYF. For the CDR3, the DNA is TGCAGTGCTAGAGGGACTGAGACCCAGTACTTC.

J is TRBJ1-4 and V is TRBV20-1; no clear D. The CDR3 consists of 15 residues. The germline gives CDR1 DFQATT, CDR2 SNEGSKA (reference sequence). The germline V and J ends were trimmed by 4 bases and 0 bases, with 12 bases remaining between them. The CDR3 nucleotides are TGCAGTGCTATCCCCGGGAGGACAACTAATGAAAAACTGTTTTTT. Its protein is CSAIPGRTTNEKLFF.

The chain recombines TRBV6-1 with TRBJ2-6; TRBD2 is a possible D gene (5 bases). The germline gives CDR1 MNHNS, CDR2 SASEGT. V lost 2 bases, J lost 0 bases, and 11 bases lay in between. The CDR3 sequence is 17 residues long. CDR3 protein: CASSERARASGANVLTF. The DNA for the CDR3 is TGTGCCAGCAGTGAACGGGCGAGGGCCTCTGGGGCCAACGTCCTGACTTTC.

The chain joins TRBV7-2 to TRBJ2-5; no definite D call. This CDR3 spans 15 amino acids. Deletions cut 5 bases from V and 5 bases from J, with 18 bases between. Germline V gives CDR1 SGHTA, CDR2 FQGNSA. CDR3 residues: CASSLRRAQVETQYF. Here the CDR3 DNA reads TGTGCCAGCAGCCTCCGACGAGCCCAAGTCGAGACCCAGTACTTC.

A few counts support this clonotype. V usage is TRBV5-6 and J usage is TRBJ1-2; D perhaps matches TRBD1 (5 bases). The CDR3 runs to 13 residues. The germline V gene encodes CDR1 SGHDT and CDR2 YYEEEE. V dropped 4 bases and J dropped 4 bases, with 11 bases sitting between them. The CDR3 DNA follows: TGTGCCAGCAGCACCGGGACTTTCTATGGCTACACCTTC. Translation: CASSTGTFYGYTF.

The V and J genes are TRBV3-1 and TRBJ2-7; 8 nucleotides line up with TRBD1. Gene TRBJ2-5 matches the end of the DNA better, so the J call may be wrong. Germline V gives CDR1 LGHDT, CDR2 YNNKEL (reference sequence). This CDR3 is built from 16 residues. As DNA, the CDR3 is TGTGCCAGCAGTATACGGCGGGGACAGGTGTGGGAGACCCAGTACTTC. Its protein product is CASSIRRGQVWETQYF.

The V and J genes are TRBV9 and TRBJ1-2; D is perhaps TRBD1 (5 bases). This CDR3 has 15 amino acids. Germline V CDR1 and CDR2: SGDLS, YYNGEE. V lost 2 bases and J 2 bases, leaving 13 bases between the germline ends. Here the CDR3 reads CASSVLRGPNYGYTF. The CDR3 region has the DNA TGTGCCAGCAGCGTTCTCCGGGGCCCCAACTATGGCTACACCTTC.

This clonotype was counted many times. The rearrangement joins TRBV18 to TRBJ2-5; D remains ambiguous. The V and J ends lost 2 bases and 5 bases respectively, with 6 bases between them. Germline lookup yields CDR1 KGHSH and CDR2 LQKENI. The CDR3 is made up of 12 amino acids. The CDR3 reads CASSPTKETQYF. As DNA, the CDR3 is TGTGCCAGCTCACCAACAAAGGAGACCCAGTACTTC. Based on the CDR3 plus reference TRBV18 and TRBJ2-5, the full variable domain is NAGVMQNPRHLVRRRGQEARLRCSPMKGHSHVYWYRQLPEEGLKFMVYLQKENIIDESGMPKERFSAEFPKEGPSILRIQQVVRGDSAAYFCASSPTKETQYFGPGTRLLVL.

The chain carries TRBV20-1 and TRBJ2-7; the D gene is possibly TRBD1 (6 bases). This CDR3 is 13 amino acids long. The germline V gene has CDR1 DFQATT and CDR2 SNEGSKA (reference sequence). V lost 6 bases to trimming and J lost 4 bases, with 16 bases between them. In DNA form, the CDR3 reads TGCAGTGCCACTATCAGGGGAAGGTACGAGCAGTACTTC. It codes for CSATIRGRYEQYF.

The table lists this clonotype with a few counts. The chain couples TRBV7-3 to TRBJ2-1; no clear D. Trimming stripped 0 bases from V and 0 bases from J, with 12 bases between. Germline V gene sequence: CDR1 SGHTA, CDR2 FQGTGA. CDR3 length: 17 amino acids. CDR3 sequence reads: CASSLTADGSSYNEQFF. The DNA for the CDR3 is TGTGCCAGCAGCTTAACTGCGGACGGTAGCTCCTACAATGAGCAGTTCTTC.

This chain uses TRBV6-5 with TRBJ2-5; no reliable D call. V was trimmed by 5 bases and J by 0 bases, leaving 10 bases between them. This CDR3 contains 14 residues. Germline lookup yields CDR1 MNHEY and CDR2 SVGAGI. DNA for the CDR3: TGTGCCAGCAGTCCCAGCTGGTACCAAGAGACCCAGTACTTC. Its protein product is CASSPSWYQETQYF.